Below are 27 T cell receptor beta chains sequenced from a single sample in a study of CD8 T cells in Susac syndrome. RNA, at about 0.45 to 1 ug, was reverse transcribed with random hexamers. TCRdb redid the calling of the immunoSEQ multiplex PCR reads with MiXCR, one entry per CDR3 protein. The profile shows some 150,000 distinct CDR3 sequences, more than 85% of them singletons. Sequences were obtained from CD4+ T cells from PBMCs. The receptor set was obtained from a human donor with Susac syndrome.

CDR3 DNA sequence: TGTGCCAGCAGCCAAGAGGGCCCGGGGCTGGGCGAGCAGTACTTC. Translation gives CASSQEGPGLGEQYF. V usage is TRBV3-1 and J usage is TRBJ2-7, with D possibly called TRBD1 or TRBD2 (5 bases each). CDR1 LGHDT and CDR2 YNNKEL come from the germline V gene (reference sequence). V was trimmed by 0 bases and J by 6 bases, leaving 15 bases between them. The CDR3 extends over 15 amino acids.

CDR3 protein: CASSLAGIFSRGGTETQYF. The CDR3 DNA reads TGTGCCAGCAGCTTGGCCGGGATTTTCTCGCGGGGAGGCACGGAGACCCAGTACTTC. J is TRBJ2-5 and V is TRBV5-4; D may be TRBD2 (6 bases). This CDR3 is built from 19 residues. Per the germline V gene, CDR1 is SGHNT and CDR2 is YYREEE (reference sequence). V gave up 0 bases and J gave up 5 bases, with 26 bases separating them.

The J gene is TRBJ2-1, the V gene TRBV3-1; 8 nucleotides agree with TRBD2. Trimming removed 1 base from V and 8 bases from J; junction bases left unmatched: 7. This CDR3 spans 15 amino acids. Germline lookup yields CDR1 LGHDT and CDR2 YNNKEL (reference sequence). CDR3 protein: CASSQGSGISDEQFF. The CDR3 coding sequence is TGTGCCAGCAGCCAAGGTAGCGGGATTAGCGATGAGCAGTTCTTC.

DNA for the CDR3: TGCACCAGCAGCCAAGCACTCCGGGACACATGCTCGCATGGCTACACCTTC. This codes for CTSSQALRDTCSHGYTF. V usage is TRBV1 and J usage is TRBJ1-2; TRBD1, the table's D call, was not compared with the DNA. TRBV1 is a listed pseudogene. The CDR3 contains 17 residues.

This chain connects TRBV12-5 to TRBJ2-7, with TRBD1 identical over 10 bases. With V trimmed by 3 bases and J by 5 bases, 7 bases remained unmatched. CDR1 and CDR2 (germline): LGHNT, FRNRAP. The CDR3 extends over 15 amino acids. CDR3 sequence: CASGFGQGGFDEQYF. In DNA, the CDR3 is TGTGCTAGTGGTTTCGGACAGGGGGGTTTCGACGAGCAGTACTTC.

On this clonotype: One end of the junction fails to match germline, which may point to a read error. This chain joins TRBV7-9 and TRBJ1-1; D is perhaps TRBD1 (5 bases). This CDR3 has 15 amino acids. CDR1 and CDR2 from the germline V gene are SEHNR and FQNEAQ (reference sequence). CDR3 sequence reads: CASSRNVPGNAEAFF. The CDR3 DNA follows: TGTGCCAGCAGCCGAAACGTTCCAGGGAACGCTGAAGCTTTCTTT.

V gene TRBV29-1 combines with J gene TRBJ1-1; the D gene is possibly TRBD1 (5 bases). The CDR3 is 12 amino acids. Trimming stripped 7 bases from V and 1 base from J, with 10 bases between. CDR1 is SQVTM, CDR2 ANQGSEA, per germline. The chain's CDR3 is CSGRGGNTEAFF. The CDR3 region has the DNA TGCAGCGGTCGGGGGGGGAACACTGAAGCTTTCTTT.

CDR3 sequence (DNA): TGTGCCAGCAGCCATCCAGGGAAGAACACTGAAGCTTTCTTT. It is translated as CASSHPGKNTEAFF. V usage is TRBV7-9 and J usage is TRBJ1-1, with a tentative D call TRBD1 (5 bases). V lost 5 bases to trimming and J lost 1 base, with 11 bases between them. The germline CDR1 and CDR2 sequences are SEHNR and FQNEAQ (reference sequence). This CDR3 is 14 amino acids long.

The J gene is TRBJ1-4, the V gene TRBV7-8; D gene unclear. The ends were cut back, 5 bases at V and 4 bases at J, with 14 bases in the middle. CDR3 length equals 15 residues. The germline CDR1 and CDR2 sequences are SGHVS and FQNEAQ. The CDR3 loop is CASSPHWLNNEKLFF. The CDR3 DNA is TGTGCCAGCAGCCCGCATTGGCTGAATAATGAAAAACTGTTTTTT.

This clonotype was seen a single time. The gene calls are TRBV30 and TRBJ1-2, with 11 positions matching TRBD1. Trimming removed 0 bases from V and 9 bases from J; junction bases left unmatched: 6. This CDR3 region has 14 residues. Germline CDR1 and CDR2: GTSNPN and SVGIG (reference sequence). The CDR3 DNA sequence: TGTGCCTGGAGTGTAACGGGGACAGGGGGAAGCTACACCTTC. Amino acid sequence: CAWSVTGTGGSYTF.

The genes are TRBV3-1 and TRBJ1-6, with TRBD1 matching over 8 bases. The CDR3 is 15 amino acids. Germline lookup yields CDR1 LGHDT and CDR2 YNNKEL (reference sequence). Losses at the gene ends were 1 base for V and 10 bases for J; bases not matched to a gene: 6. CDR3 sequence reads: CASSQADRDGSPLHF. The CDR3, as DNA: TGTGCCAGCAGCCAAGCGGACAGGGACGGGTCACCCCTCCACTTT.

The chain employs TRBV13 and TRBJ2-2; D is perhaps TRBD1 (5 bases). The V gene's germline CDR1 is PRHDT and CDR2 FYEKMQ (reference sequence). Between the trimmed V and J ends, which lost 6 bases and 0 bases, there was a span of 23 bases. The length of the CDR3 is 19 residues. This CDR3 is CASSSDDTGIQANTGELFF. DNA of the CDR3: TGTGCCAGCAGTTCCGACGACACAGGAATACAAGCGAACACCGGGGAGCTGTTTTTT.

The V call is TRBV5-1, the J call TRBJ2-7; D may be TRBD1 or TRBD2 (5 bases each). Per germline, CDR1 SGHRS and CDR2 YFSETQ. This CDR3 region has 14 residues. V was cut by 5 bases and J by 5 bases, with 17 bases left in between. The CDR3 reads CASRARSRDHEQYF. The CDR3 DNA follows: TGCGCCAGCAGAGCCCGCAGCAGGGACCACGAGCAGTACTTC.

The chain combines TRBV5-6 with TRBJ1-3, with D unclear. The V and J ends lost 3 bases and 0 bases respectively, with 10 bases between them. Germline CDR1 SGHDT, CDR2 YYEEEE. The CDR3 runs 15 residues. The CDR3 bases are TGTGCCAGCAGCTGGAAGCCATACTCTGGAAACACCATATATTTT. It translates to CASSWKPYSGNTIYF.

The V call is TRBV12-5, the J call TRBJ1-1; D unclear. From germline, CDR1 is LGHNT and CDR2 FRNRAP. V dropped 3 bases and J dropped 0 bases, with 5 bases sitting between them. The CDR3 extends over 13 amino acids. CDR3 nucleotide sequence: TGTGCTAGTGGTTTTGGGCTGAACACTGAAGCTTTCTTT. Amino acid sequence: CASGFGLNTEAFF.

The rearrangement joins TRBV20-1 to TRBJ2-3; D is undetermined. Trimming left V 6 bases short and J 5 bases short, with 21 bases between. This CDR3 has 15 amino acids. The germline V gene encodes CDR1 DFQATT and CDR2 SNEGSKA (reference sequence). The CDR3 loop reads CSAHREFIGIDTQYF. The CDR3, as DNA: TGCAGTGCACATCGCGAGTTCATCGGCATAGATACGCAGTATTTT.

The chain joins TRBV4-1 to TRBJ1-2, with 8 bases that match TRBD1. CDR1 MGHRA and CDR2 YSYEKL come from the germline V gene. The CDR3 loop spans 15 amino acids. Unmatched junction bases numbered 10, after V lost 4 bases and J lost 6 bases. DNA for the CDR3: TGCGCCAGCAGCCGCACAGGGGGTTGGAAGGATGGCTACACCTTC. This translates into CASSRTGGWKDGYTF.

The chain joins TRBV11-1 to TRBJ1-1, with D perhaps matching TRBD1 (6 bases). V was trimmed by 2 bases and J by 2 bases, leaving 18 bases between them. The length of the CDR3 is 17 residues. CDR1 SGHAT and CDR2 FQDESV come from the germline V gene (reference sequence). The CDR3: CASSLQGTVVGNTEAFF. CDR3 coding DNA: TGTGCCAGCAGCTTACAGGGGACGGTGGTAGGAAACACTGAAGCTTTCTTT.

The chain combines TRBV23-1 with TRBJ1-2, with 9 bases fitting TRBD1. TRBV23-1 is identified as an open reading frame with a role that is uncertain. V was clipped by 5 bases and J by 3 bases; unmatched bases: 19. The CDR3 is 19 residues long. DNA for the CDR3: TGCGCCAGCAGTAAAATCCCCGGGACAGGGAAGTTCCTGGACTATGGCTACACCTTC. Residues: CASSKIPGTGKFLDYGYTF.

This chain links TRBV15 with TRBJ1-5, with 10 bases aligning to TRBD1. J gave up 5 bases and V 5 bases, and 9 bases lay outside the gene matches. The CDR3 has 16 residues. Germline CDR1 and CDR2: LNHNV and YYDKDF (reference sequence). CDR3 sequence (DNA): TGTGCCACCAGCGGCCCGGGGACAGGGGTCGATCAGCCCCAGCATTTT. This encodes CATSGPGTGVDQPQHF.

V gene TRBV12-3 or TRBV12-4 combines with J gene TRBJ2-3; D remains unclear. The CDR3 consists of 16 residues. The ends were cut back, 5 bases at V and 2 bases at J, with 17 bases in the middle. In DNA form, the CDR3 reads TGTGCCAGCAGTCCCTGGGCCGTGGGGTACACAGATACGCAGTATTTT. Encoded protein: CASSPWAVGYTDTQYF.

The chain is built from TRBV5-1 and TRBJ2-2; TRBD1 agrees at 7 bases. In germline, CDR1 is SGHRS, CDR2 YFSETQ. Germline trimming cut 3 bases from V and 9 bases from J; bases unmatched to any gene: 5. The CDR3 runs 13 residues. CDR3 coding DNA: TGCGCCAGCAGCTCCGACAGGGCCCGGGAGCTGTTTTTT. Translating gives CASSSDRARELFF.

DNA for the CDR3: TGTGCCAGCAGACACGATCCTTGGCAGGCTGGCACTGAAGCTTTCTTT. Translation: CASRHDPWQAGTEAFF. This chain connects TRBV12-3 or TRBV12-4 to TRBJ1-1, with no clear D. V lost 6 bases and J 4 bases, leaving 21 bases between the germline ends. The CDR3 contains 16 residues.

This chain uses TRBV6-5 with TRBJ1-2; no clear D. The CDR3 runs 14 residues. The V gene's germline CDR1 is MNHEY and CDR2 SVGAGI. Trimming cost V 0 bases and J 7 bases, with 12 bases left between them. The CDR3 DNA is TGTGCCAGCAGTTACTCGAGAGCGGACCGTGGCTACACCTTC. Translating it yields CASSYSRADRGYTF.

The V and J genes are TRBV12-3 or TRBV12-4 and TRBJ2-3; TRBD1 matches 7 bases. The junction had 5 bases not matched to a gene; V was cut back by 4 bases and J by 1 base. This CDR3 has 15 amino acids. CDR3 coding DNA: TGTGCCAGCAGTTACAGGGGCTGGGGCACAGATACGCAGTATTTT. It encodes CASSYRGWGTDTQYF.

This chain joins TRBV13 and TRBJ2-1; TRBD2 agrees at 7 bases. This CDR3 comprises 16 residues. Per the germline V gene, CDR1 is PRHDT and CDR2 is FYEKMQ (reference sequence). The J segment lost 2 bases and the V segment lost 5 bases, leaving 9 bases of the junction unmatched. CDR3 region: CASSPHGGGAYNEQFF. For the CDR3, the DNA is TGTGCCAGCAGCCCCCACGGGGGAGGGGCCTACAATGAGCAGTTCTTC.

This chain uses TRBV30 with TRBJ1-1, with 8 bases identical to TRBD1. Germline V CDR1 and CDR2: GTSNPN, SVGIG (reference sequence). J lost 5 bases, V lost 1 base, and 3 bases had no gene match. The CDR3 totals 13 residues. CDR3 protein: CAWSATGGTEAFF. For the CDR3, the DNA is TGTGCCTGGAGTGCCACAGGGGGGACTGAAGCTTTCTTT.